These 20 T cell receptor beta chains originate from one sample sequenced in a study of breast tumors, draining lymph nodes, adjacent tissues. TCRdb recomputed calls from the multiplex PCR reads with MiXCR, one row per CDR3 protein. The sample contains more than 200,000 distinct CDR3 sequences, roughly 32% of which appear only once. The lymph nodes were axillary draining lymph nodes from breast cancer patients. The source material was axillary lymph node tissue. The receptor source for this set is a female donor with breast cancer. Some clones in this sample may be carry-over from other donors' samples.

At least ten counts were recorded for this clonotype. V is TRBV4-1 and J is TRBJ1-4; TRBD1 is a possible D gene (5 bases). The germline V gene encodes CDR1 MGHRA and CDR2 YSYEKL. CDR3 length: 17 residues. V was cut by 2 bases and J by 3 bases, with 16 bases left in between. This chain's CDR3 is CASSQRPMGDSNEKLFF. CDR3 nucleotide sequence: TGCGCCAGCAGCCAAAGGCCGATGGGGGATTCTAATGAAAAACTGTTTTTT.

This clonotype has more than one count but fewer than ten. This clone may be a read error of a much larger clone one base away. The CDR3 does not end in the conserved phenylalanine or tryptophan, so this is likely a read error. This chain joins TRBV19 and TRBJ1-2; TRBD1 is a possible D gene (6 bases). Germline CDR1 and CDR2: LNHDA and SQIVND (reference sequence). V gave up 5 bases and J gave up 7 bases, with 23 bases separating them. The CDR3 is 16 residues long. Written as DNA, the CDR3 is TGTGCCAGTAGTGTTAGAACAGGGATTCAGGAGGGTGGCTACACCTCC. Protein: CASSVRTGIQEGGYTS.

Details on this clonotype: The junction and the germline gene differ at one end; a read error may be behind it. This rearrangement joins TRBV10-3 to TRBJ2-3; either TRBD1 or TRBD2 may supply D (6 bases each). The germline gives CDR1 ENHRY, CDR2 SYGVKD. The length of the CDR3 is 16 residues. The CDR3 region is CAISSRGGTSTDTQYF. The CDR3 DNA sequence: TGTGCCATCAGTTCCCGAGGGGGGACATCCACAGATACACAGTATTTT.

Note on this clonotype: An end of the junction differs from the germline gene, which may be a read error. The chain employs TRBV24-1 and TRBJ2-5; D may be TRBD2 (7 bases). This CDR3 has 16 amino acids. Germline CDR1 reads KGHDR; CDR2 reads SFDVKD. This CDR3 is CAASDLFTGGEETQYF. Here the CDR3 DNA reads TGTGCCGCCAGTGATTTATTTACGGGGGGCGAAGAGACCCAGTACTTC.

On this clonotype: The junction departs from the called germline gene at one end, perhaps through a read error. The chain combines TRBV11-1 with TRBJ2-5, with D possibly TRBD1 on 5 matching bases. The CDR3 has 15 residues. Per the germline V gene, CDR1 is SGHAT and CDR2 is FQDESV (reference sequence). The CDR3 spells CTSSLGAISQETQYF. In DNA form, the CDR3 reads TGTACCAGCAGCTTAGGGGCTATTAGTCAGGAGACCCAGTACTTC.

This chain connects TRBV9 to TRBJ1-3; TRBD1 is a possible D gene (5 bases). The germline gives CDR1 SGDLS, CDR2 YYNGEE. The V end was cut by 2 bases, the J end by 2 bases, with 11 bases between. The CDR3 extends over 15 amino acids. The CDR3 coding sequence is TGTGCCAGCAGCGTGATAGCAGGGCCTGGAAACACCATATATTTT. Amino acids: CASSVIAGPGNTIYF.

This clonotype was seen ten or more times. The gene calls are TRBV5-6 and TRBJ2-1; possible D gene TRBD1, 5 bases. The CDR3 spans 13 residues. Germline CDR1 and CDR2: SGHDT and YYEEEE. Trimming removed 5 bases at V and 4 bases at J, with 10 bases between. The CDR3 sequence is CASRSGLYNEQFF. As DNA, the CDR3 is TGTGCCAGCAGGTCAGGGCTGTACAATGAGCAGTTCTTC.

This clonotype was detected ten times or more. The V call is TRBV19, the J call TRBJ2-2, with no clear D. This CDR3 is built from 15 residues. Trimming stripped 3 bases from V and 8 bases from J, with 16 bases between. Germline V gene data show CDR1 as LNHDA and CDR2 as SQIVND (reference sequence). CDR3 in amino acids: CASSMKSSGSGELFF. Written as DNA, the CDR3 is TGTGCCAGTAGTATGAAGTCTAGTGGGTCTGGGGAGCTGTTTTTT.

This clonotype was counted ten times or more. The chain joins TRBV6-1 to TRBJ1-2; a possible D gene is TRBD1 (5 bases). The germline CDR1 and CDR2 sequences are MNHNS and SASEGT. The CDR3 spans 13 residues. Trimming stripped 4 bases from V and 8 bases from J, with 14 bases between. In DNA form, the CDR3 reads TGTGCCAGCAGTGGGGACGGACGACGCGGCTACACCTTC. It is translated as CASSGDGRRGYTF.

This clonotype was detected ten times or more. The rearrangement joins TRBV9 to TRBJ2-5, with 8 bases identical to TRBD1. The V gene's germline CDR1 is SGDLS and CDR2 YYNGEE. The V gene end was trimmed by 3 bases and the J gene end by 2 bases; junction bases not matched to a gene: 3. The length of the CDR3 is 14 residues. DNA for the CDR3: TGTGCCAGCAGCGCGGACAGGGTACAAGAGACCCAGTACTTC. Translated: CASSADRVQETQYF.

A remark on this clonotype: The conserved phenylalanine or tryptophan normally closing the CDR3 is absent here, so this likely arose from a read error. The DNA is left out, because the CDR3 cannot be placed on it with certainty; the CDR3 is given as TCRdb lists it. The rearrangement links TRBV6-6 to TRBJ1-4; the tabulated D call, TRBD1, remains unverified against the DNA. Germline V gene data show CDR1 as MNHNY and CDR2 as SVGAGI (reference sequence). Including both end residues, the CDR3 is 13 amino acids long. The CDR3 reads CASSYIRGGAAAY.

Of note for this clonotype: A much larger clone differs by one base, so this may be a read error. The chain joins TRBV6-5 to TRBJ2-1, with D maybe TRBD2 (5 bases). Trimming left V 6 bases short and J 6 bases short, with 12 bases between. The CDR3 extends over 13 amino acids. Germline CDR1 MNHEY, CDR2 SVGAGI. The DNA of the CDR3 is TGTGCCAGCAGGCACGATACTAGCAATGAGCAGTTCTTC. Its translation: CASRHDTSNEQFF.

This clonotype showed up many times. The chain carries TRBV7-9 and TRBJ2-6; TRBD2 matches at 8 bases. The CDR3 has 18 amino acids. With 8 bases clipped from V and 0 bases from J, the junction kept 12 bases outside the gene matches. The germline V gene encodes CDR1 SEHNR and CDR2 FQNEAQ (reference sequence). The chain's CDR3 is CASGSGLAGPSGANVLTF. The CDR3 bases are TGTGCCAGCGGAAGCGGGCTAGCGGGCCCCTCTGGGGCCAACGTCCTGACTTTC.

This chain links TRBV29-1 with TRBJ1-2; possible D gene TRBD1, 6 bases. The CDR3 runs to 10 residues. Germline loops: CDR1 SQVTM, CDR2 ANQGSEA. With 3 bases removed from V and 8 bases from J, the gap between germline ends came to 7 bases. The CDR3 DNA reads as TGCAGCGTTGATAGGGGGGGCTACACCTTC. This codes for CSVDRGGYTF.

This clonotype was detected ten times or more. This chain uses TRBV5-1 with TRBJ1-3; no clear D. V lost 5 bases to trimming and J lost 0 bases, with 12 bases between them. The CDR3 sequence is 15 residues long. Germline CDR1 SGHRS, CDR2 YFSETQ. This CDR3 is CASSFTTNSGNTIYF. For the CDR3, the DNA is TGCGCCAGCAGTTTCACGACCAACTCTGGAAACACCATATATTTT.

The chain employs TRBV29-1 and TRBJ1-5; 8 bases line up with TRBD1. Germline V gene sequence: CDR1 SQVTM, CDR2 ANQGSEA. Losses at the gene ends were 4 bases for V and 11 bases for J; bases not matched to a gene: 16. The CDR3 covers 15 residues. The CDR3 sequence is CSVGTALTGGETQHF. In nucleotides, the CDR3 is TGCAGCGTTGGAACCGCTTTAACAGGGGGAGAGACCCAGCATTTT.

There are many counts of this clonotype. V usage is TRBV2 and J usage is TRBJ2-1; D is uncertain. Germline CDR1 is SNHLY and CDR2 is FYNNEI. Trimming took off 2 bases at V and 9 bases at J, with 14 bases between the two ends. The CDR3 spans 14 residues. CDR3 nucleotides: TGTGCCAGCAGTGAAAATGCTCTAGAGGTTGAGCAGTTCTTC. Residues: CASSENALEVEQFF.

This clonotype was counted at least ten times. The chain uses TRBV2 and TRBJ2-3; 8 bases match TRBD2. There are 17 residues in the CDR3. Germline assignment: CDR1 SNHLY and CDR2 FYNNEI. The junction had 15 bases not matched to a gene; V was cut back by 4 bases and J by 6 bases. DNA of the CDR3: TGTGCCAGCAGTGCCCTACGTCTTCCGGGAGGGACCGATACGCAGTATTTT. It yields the protein CASSALRLPGGTDTQYF. Together with reference TRBV2 and TRBJ2-3, the CDR3 gives the full variable domain: EPEVTQTPSHQVTQMGQEVILRCVPISNHLYFYWYRQILGQKVEFLVSFYNNEISEKSEIFDDQFSVERPDGSNFTLKIRSTKLEDSAMYFCASSALRLPGGTDTQYFGPGTRLTVL.

This clonotype showed up many times. V is TRBV30 and J is TRBJ2-6; D uncertain. V lost 5 bases and J lost 0, with 11 bases in between. CDR1 is GTSNPN, CDR2 SVGIG, per germline (reference sequence). This CDR3 region has 15 residues. Here the CDR3 DNA reads TGTGCCTGGTACCCTTGGGGCTCTGGGGCCAACGTCCTGACTTTC. This sequence encodes CAWYPWGSGANVLTF. The variable domain in full, completed from reference TRBV30 and TRBJ2-6, reads SQTIHQWPATLVQPVGSPLSLECTVEGTSNPNLYWYRQAAGRGLQLLFYSVGIGQISSEVPQNLSASRPQDRQFILSSKKLLLSDSGFYLCAWYPWGSGANVLTFGAGSRLTVL.

This clonotype was detected only a few times. Being one base from a much bigger clone, this may be a read error. V and J are TRBV6-5 and TRBJ1-5, with D perhaps TRBD1 (5 bases). This CDR3 contains 14 residues. Trimming removed 5 bases at V and 4 bases at J, with 12 bases between. CDR1 MNHEY and CDR2 SVGAGI come from the germline V gene. CDR3 sequence reads: CASSPRGGNQPQHF. The CDR3 DNA reads TGTGCCAGCAGTCCCCGGGGGGGGAATCAGCCCCAGCATTTT.